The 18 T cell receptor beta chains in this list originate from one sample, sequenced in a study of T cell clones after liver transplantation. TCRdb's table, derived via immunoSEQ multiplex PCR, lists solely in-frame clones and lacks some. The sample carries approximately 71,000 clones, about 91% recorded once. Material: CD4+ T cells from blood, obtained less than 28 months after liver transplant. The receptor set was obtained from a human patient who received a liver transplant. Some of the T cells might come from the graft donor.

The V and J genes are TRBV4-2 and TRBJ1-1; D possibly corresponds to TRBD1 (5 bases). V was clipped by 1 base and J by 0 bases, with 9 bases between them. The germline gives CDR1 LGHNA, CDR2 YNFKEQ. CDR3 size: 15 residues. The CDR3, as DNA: TGTGCCAGCAGCCAAGCGGGGGGGTTGAACACTGAAGCTTTCTTT. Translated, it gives CASSQAGGLNTEAFF.

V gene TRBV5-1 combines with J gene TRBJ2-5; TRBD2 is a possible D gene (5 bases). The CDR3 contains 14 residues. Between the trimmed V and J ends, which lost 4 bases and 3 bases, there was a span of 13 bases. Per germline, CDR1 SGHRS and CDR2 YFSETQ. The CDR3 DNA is TGCGCCAGCAGCCCGGTGAGGGTGGAAGAGACCCAGTACTTC. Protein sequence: CASSPVRVEETQYF.

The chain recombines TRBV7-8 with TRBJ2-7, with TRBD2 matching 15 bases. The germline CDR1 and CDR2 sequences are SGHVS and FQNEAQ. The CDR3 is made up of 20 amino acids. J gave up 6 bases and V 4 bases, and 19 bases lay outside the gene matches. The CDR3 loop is CASSSFLGTSGRRTSFEQYF. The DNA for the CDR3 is TGTGCCAGCAGCTCCTTTCTGGGGACTAGCGGGAGGAGGACCTCTTTCGAGCAGTACTTC.

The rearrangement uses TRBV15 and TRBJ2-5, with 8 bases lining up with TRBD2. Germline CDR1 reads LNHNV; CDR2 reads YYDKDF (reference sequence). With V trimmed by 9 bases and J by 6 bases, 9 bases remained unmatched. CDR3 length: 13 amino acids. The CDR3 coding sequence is TGTGCCACAACGGGAGGGAGTGAGAAGACCCAGTACTTC. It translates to CATTGGSEKTQYF. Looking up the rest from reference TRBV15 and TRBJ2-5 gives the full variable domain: DAMVIQNPRYQVTQFGKPVTLSCSQTLNHNVMYWYQQKSSQAPKLLFHYYDKDFNNEADTPDNFQSRRPNTSFCFLDIRSPGLGDTAMYLCATTGGSEKTQYFGPGTRLLVL.

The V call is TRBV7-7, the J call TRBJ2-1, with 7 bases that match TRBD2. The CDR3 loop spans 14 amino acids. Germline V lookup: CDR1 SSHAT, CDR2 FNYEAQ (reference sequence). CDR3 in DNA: TGTGCTAGCGGGCCGGGGCTTCCCCACAATGAGCAGTTCTTC. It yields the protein CASGPGLPHNEQFF.

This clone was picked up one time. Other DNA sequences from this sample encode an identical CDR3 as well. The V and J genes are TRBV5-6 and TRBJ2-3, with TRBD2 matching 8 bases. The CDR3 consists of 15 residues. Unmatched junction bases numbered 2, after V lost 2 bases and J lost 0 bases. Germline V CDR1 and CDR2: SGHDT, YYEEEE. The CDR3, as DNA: TGTGCCAGCAGCTTCGGACTAGCTAGCACAGATACGCAGTATTTT. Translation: CASSFGLASTDTQYF.

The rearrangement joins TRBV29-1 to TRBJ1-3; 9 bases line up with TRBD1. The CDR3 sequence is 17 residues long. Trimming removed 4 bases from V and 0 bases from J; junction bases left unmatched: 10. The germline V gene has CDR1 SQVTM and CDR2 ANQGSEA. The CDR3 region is CSVVDRGFSSSGNTIYF. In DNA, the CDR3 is TGCAGCGTTGTGGACAGGGGATTTAGCAGCTCTGGAAACACCATATATTTT.

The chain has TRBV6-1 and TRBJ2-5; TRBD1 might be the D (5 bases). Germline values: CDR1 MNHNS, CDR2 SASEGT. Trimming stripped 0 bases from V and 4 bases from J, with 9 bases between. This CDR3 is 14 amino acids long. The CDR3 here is CASSEAGHVETQYF. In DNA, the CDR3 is TGTGCCAGCAGTGAAGCAGGACATGTAGAGACCCAGTACTTC.

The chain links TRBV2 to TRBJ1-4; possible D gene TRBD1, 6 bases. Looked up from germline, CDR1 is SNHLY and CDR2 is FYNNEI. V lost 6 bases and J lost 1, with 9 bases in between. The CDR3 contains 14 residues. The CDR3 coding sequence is TGTGCCAGCAGGAAGGACAGAACTAATGAAAAACTGTTTTTT. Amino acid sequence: CASRKDRTNEKLFF.

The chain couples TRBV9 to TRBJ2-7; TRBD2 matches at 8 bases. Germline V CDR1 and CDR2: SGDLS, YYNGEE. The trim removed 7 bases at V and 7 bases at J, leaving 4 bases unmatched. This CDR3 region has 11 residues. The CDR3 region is CASGTRGEQYF. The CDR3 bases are TGTGCCAGCGGGACTAGGGGTGAGCAGTACTTC.

For the CDR3, the DNA is TGCGCCAGCAGCCTGACTAGCGGGATACGTGAGACCCAGTACTTC. It is translated as CASSLTSGIRETQYF. The chain has TRBV5-1 and TRBJ2-5; 11 bases are shared with TRBD2. CDR1 and CDR2 (germline): SGHRS, YFSETQ. V shed 4 bases and J 5 bases; nucleotides not matched to a gene: 7. The CDR3 is 15 residues long.

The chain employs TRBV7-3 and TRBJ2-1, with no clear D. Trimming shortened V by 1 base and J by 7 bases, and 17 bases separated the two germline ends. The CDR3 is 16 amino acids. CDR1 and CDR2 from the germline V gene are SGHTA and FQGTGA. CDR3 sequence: CASSLIAPPTLNEQFF. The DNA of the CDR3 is TGTGCCAGCAGCTTAATAGCCCCTCCGACCTTAAATGAGCAGTTCTTC.

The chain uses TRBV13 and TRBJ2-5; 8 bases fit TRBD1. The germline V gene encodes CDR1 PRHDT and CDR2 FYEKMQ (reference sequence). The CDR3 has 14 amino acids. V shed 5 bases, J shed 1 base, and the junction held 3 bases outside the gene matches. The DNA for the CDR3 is TGTGCCAGCAGCGGAACAGGGGGCCAAGAGACCCAGTACTTC. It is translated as CASSGTGGQETQYF.

The DNA of the CDR3 is TGCGCCAGCAGTGACGCGGACGAGCAGTTCTTC. It translates to CASSDADEQFF. The chain carries TRBV5-1 and TRBJ2-1; unclear D gene. Trimming pared 5 bases from V and 10 bases from J, leaving 10 bases between. Germline V gene sequence: CDR1 SGHRS, CDR2 YFSETQ. CDR3 size: 11 residues.

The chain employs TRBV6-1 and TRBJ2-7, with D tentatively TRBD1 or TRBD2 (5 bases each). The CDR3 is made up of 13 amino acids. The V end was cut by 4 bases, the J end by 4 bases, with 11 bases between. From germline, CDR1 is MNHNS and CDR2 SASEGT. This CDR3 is CASSVGTGYEQYF. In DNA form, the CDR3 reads TGTGCCAGCAGTGTCGGGACGGGATACGAGCAGTACTTC.

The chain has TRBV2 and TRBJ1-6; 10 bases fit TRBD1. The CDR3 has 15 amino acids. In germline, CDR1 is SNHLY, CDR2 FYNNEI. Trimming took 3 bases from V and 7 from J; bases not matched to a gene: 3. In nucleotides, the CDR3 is TGTGCCAGCAGTGACGGGACAGGGGAAAATTCACCCCTCCACTTT. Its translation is CASSDGTGENSPLHF.

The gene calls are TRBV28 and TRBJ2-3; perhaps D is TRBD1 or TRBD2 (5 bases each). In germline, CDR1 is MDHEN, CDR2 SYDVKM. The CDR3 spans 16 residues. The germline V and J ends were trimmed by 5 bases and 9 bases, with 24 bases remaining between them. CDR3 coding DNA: TGTGCCAGCAGTCTAACGGGGCAGGCGGCCGCAGGGACGCAGTATTTT. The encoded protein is CASSLTGQAAAGTQYF.

The CDR3 is CASSFHEYNEQFF. The DNA for the CDR3 is TGCGCCAGCAGCTTCCACGAGTACAATGAGCAGTTCTTC. This chain connects TRBV5-1 to TRBJ2-1; no firm D call. Deletions cut 2 bases from V and 4 bases from J, with 7 bases between. CDR1 and CDR2 (germline): SGHRS, YFSETQ. The CDR3 is made up of 13 amino acids.